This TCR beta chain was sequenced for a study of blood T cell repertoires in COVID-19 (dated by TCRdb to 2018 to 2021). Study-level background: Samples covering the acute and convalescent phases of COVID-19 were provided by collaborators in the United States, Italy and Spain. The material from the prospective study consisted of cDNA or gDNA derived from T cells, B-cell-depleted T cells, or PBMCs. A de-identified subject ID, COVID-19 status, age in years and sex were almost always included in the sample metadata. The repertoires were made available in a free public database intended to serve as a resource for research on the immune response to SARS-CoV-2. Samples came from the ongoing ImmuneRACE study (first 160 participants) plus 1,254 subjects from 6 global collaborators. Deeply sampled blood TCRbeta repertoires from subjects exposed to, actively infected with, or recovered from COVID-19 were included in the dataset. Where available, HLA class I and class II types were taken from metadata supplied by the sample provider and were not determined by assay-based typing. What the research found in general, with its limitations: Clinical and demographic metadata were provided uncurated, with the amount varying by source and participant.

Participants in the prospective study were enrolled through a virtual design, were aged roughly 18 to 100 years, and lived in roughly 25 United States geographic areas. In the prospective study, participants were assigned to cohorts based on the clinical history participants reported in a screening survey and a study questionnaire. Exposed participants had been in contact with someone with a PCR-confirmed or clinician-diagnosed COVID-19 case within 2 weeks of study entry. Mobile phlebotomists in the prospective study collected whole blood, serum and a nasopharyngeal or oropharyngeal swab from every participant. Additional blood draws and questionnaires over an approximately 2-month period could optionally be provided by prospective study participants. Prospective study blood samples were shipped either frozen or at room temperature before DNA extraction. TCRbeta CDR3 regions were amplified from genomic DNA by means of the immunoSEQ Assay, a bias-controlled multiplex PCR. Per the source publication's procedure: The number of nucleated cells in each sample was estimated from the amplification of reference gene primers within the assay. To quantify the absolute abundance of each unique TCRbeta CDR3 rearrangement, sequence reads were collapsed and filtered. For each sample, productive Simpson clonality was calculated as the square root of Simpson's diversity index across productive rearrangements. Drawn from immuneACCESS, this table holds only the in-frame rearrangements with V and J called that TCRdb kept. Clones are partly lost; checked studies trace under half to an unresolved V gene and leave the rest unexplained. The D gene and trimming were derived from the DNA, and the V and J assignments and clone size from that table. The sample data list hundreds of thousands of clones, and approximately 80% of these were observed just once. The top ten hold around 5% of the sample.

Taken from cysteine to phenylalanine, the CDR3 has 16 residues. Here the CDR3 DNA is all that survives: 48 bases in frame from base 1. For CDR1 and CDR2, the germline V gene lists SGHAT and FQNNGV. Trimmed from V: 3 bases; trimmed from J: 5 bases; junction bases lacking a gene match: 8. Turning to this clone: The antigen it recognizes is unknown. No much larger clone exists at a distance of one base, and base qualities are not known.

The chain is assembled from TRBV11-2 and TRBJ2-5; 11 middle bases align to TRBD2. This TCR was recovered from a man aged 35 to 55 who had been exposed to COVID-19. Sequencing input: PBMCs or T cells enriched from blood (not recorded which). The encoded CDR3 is CASSLLAGGGGETQYF. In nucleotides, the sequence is TGTGCCAGCAGCTTGCTAGCGGGAGGTGGTGGTGAGACCCAGTACTTC.